What follows describes a single TCR beta chain. Its antigen is still unknown. Primers included in the PCR were 60 Vbeta and 13 Jbeta primers. Original processing methods: Approximately 11 million shared chains were among the approximately 76 million unique TCR beta chains that a later analysis counted. TCRdb keeps only in-frame clones here, not all; method: immunoSEQ multiplex PCR. For V, J and clone size, that table is used; D and trimming come from the DNA. Among around 200,000 clones listed, roughly 80% were seen once. The data originate from a study of cytomegalovirus exposure and HLA in healthy donors. Study-wide results and caveats: Association of a missense DCLRE1C variant with TCR beta V- and J-gene trimming was reported in a later analysis. Overall, roughly 170 TCR beta chains were annotated as cytomegalovirus-associated. Later analysis showed most CMV-associated TCR beta chains appearing HLA-restricted.

The CDR3 sequence is 13 residues long. V gave up 5 bases and J gave up 2 bases, with 9 bases separating them. Per germline, CDR1 MNHEY and CDR2 SMNVEV (reference sequence). Sequencing input: PBMCs. The sequence came from a man aged 40-55 years in good health and CMV-seropositive. V usage is TRBV27 and J usage is TRBJ2-5; a weak D match, TRBD1 (6 bases). This CDR3 reads CASSPTGQETQYF. The CDR3 nucleotides read TGTGCCAGCAGTCCAACAGGGCAAGAGACCCAGTACTTC.